The clone carrying this TCR beta chain occurred many times. A read error may produce the germline difference seen at one junction end. This entry comes from a study of spatial heterogeneity in lung cancer. This CDR3 is built from 12 residues. Germline loops: CDR1 LGHDT, CDR2 YNNKEL (reference sequence). Indicated time point: blood at routine non-recurrence follow-up after resection. TCRdb redid the calling of the 5' RACE reads with MiXCR, one entry per CDR3 protein. The table records about 120,000 distinct CDR3 sequences, roughly a tenth of them present only once. The sequence came from a female donor with early-stage non-small cell lung cancer. The sequencing here drew on PBMCs, taken at follow-up. This chain links TRBV3-1 with TRBJ1-2; D is possibly TRBD1 (5 bases). The CDR3 nucleotides are TGTGCCAGCAGCCAAGTGCAGGGATTTCCTGTCTTC. Residues: CASSQVQGFPVF.